These 7 T cell receptor beta chains were sequenced from one sample in a study of blood T cell repertoires in COVID-19. Here immunoSEQ multiplex PCR was the method, and the copy in TCRdb shows in-frame clones only, minus some. There are about 220,000 clones in the sample; around 85% occur only once, and just over 3% lies in the top ten. Input material: peripheral blood. The receptor source for this set is a woman in her twenties or thirties who had recovered from COVID-19.

The rearrangement links TRBV29-1 to TRBJ1-2; 9 nucleotides line up with TRBD1. The CDR3 is 13 amino acids. J lost 4 bases, V lost 3 bases, and 3 bases had no gene match. Germline assignment: CDR1 SQVTM and CDR2 ANQGSEA. The CDR3: CSVDPTGGYGYTF. In DNA form, the CDR3 reads TGCAGCGTTGACCCGACAGGGGGCTATGGCTACACCTTC.

Concerning this clone itself: The junction does not match germline at one end; this may be a read error. V is TRBV7-2 and J is TRBJ1-2; no firm D call. Germline-derived CDR1 and CDR2 are SGHTA and FQGNSA. The CDR3 is made up of 13 amino acids. For the CDR3, the DNA is TGTGCCAGCAGCCTAGCGCCCGGCTATGGCTACACCTTC. Translation gives CASSLAPGYGYTF.

This rearrangement joins TRBV11-2 to TRBJ2-2; TRBD2 matches at 7 bases. The CDR3 has 15 residues. Germline CDR1 is SGHAT and CDR2 is FQNNGV. The V segment lost 5 bases and the J segment 4 bases; nucleotides outside the gene matches: 7. CDR3 coding DNA: TGTGCCAGCAGCCCCCAACGGGGGGTCACCGGGGAGCTGTTTTTT. Translation gives CASSPQRGVTGELFF.

The chain links TRBV6-4 to TRBJ2-3; the D gene is possibly TRBD2 (5 bases). CDR1 and CDR2 from the germline V gene are MRHNA and SNTAGT. This CDR3 region has 15 residues. V was trimmed by 5 bases and J by 3 bases, leaving 15 bases between them. The CDR3 nucleotides read TGTGCCAGCAGTCCTACCCTAGCTCCTACAGATACGCAGTATTTT. Residues: CASSPTLAPTDTQYF.

The chain uses TRBV5-1 and TRBJ1-1; possibly TRBD1 for D (5 bases). V was clipped by 4 bases and J by 1 base, with 11 bases between them. Germline-derived CDR1 and CDR2 are SGHRS and YFSETQ. The CDR3 loop spans 14 amino acids. CDR3 sequence: CASSTLQGNTEAFF. Here the CDR3 DNA reads TGCGCCAGCAGCACCTTGCAGGGGAACACTGAAGCTTTCTTT.

The chain carries TRBV12-5 and TRBJ2-2, with D unclear. The CDR3 has 16 amino acids. Trimming stripped 0 bases from V and 3 bases from J, with 11 bases between. Germline CDR1 reads LGHNT; CDR2 reads FRNRAP. The CDR3 nucleotides are TGTGCTAGTGGTTTGGTTGGCCAGCGCGACACCGGGGAGCTGTTTTTT. Residues: CASGLVGQRDTGELFF.

This rearrangement joins TRBV29-1 to TRBJ1-1; the D gene is possibly TRBD1 (6 bases). Germline V gives CDR1 SQVTM, CDR2 ANQGSEA. The CDR3 spans 13 residues. The CDR3: CGTFTGFTTEAFF. The CDR3 DNA reads TGCGGTACATTTACAGGGTTCACCACTGAAGCTTTCTTT.